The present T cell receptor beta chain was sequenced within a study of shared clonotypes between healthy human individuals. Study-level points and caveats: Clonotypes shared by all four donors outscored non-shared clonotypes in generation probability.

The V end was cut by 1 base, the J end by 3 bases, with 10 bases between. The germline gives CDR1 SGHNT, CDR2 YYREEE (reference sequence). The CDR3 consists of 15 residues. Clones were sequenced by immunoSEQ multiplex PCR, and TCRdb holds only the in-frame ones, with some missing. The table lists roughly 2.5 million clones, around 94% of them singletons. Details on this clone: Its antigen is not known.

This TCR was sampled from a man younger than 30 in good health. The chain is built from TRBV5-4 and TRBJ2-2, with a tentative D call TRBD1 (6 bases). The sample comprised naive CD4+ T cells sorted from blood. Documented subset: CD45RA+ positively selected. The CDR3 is CASSLRRGDTGELFF. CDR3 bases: TGTGCCAGCAGCTTGCGCAGGGGCGACACCGGGGAGCTGTTTTTT.